Below, 26 T cell receptor beta chains from the same sample are listed, as sequenced in a study of PD-L1 blockade in urothelial cancer. The sample's time point: pretreatment peripheral blood. The protocol was immunoSEQ multiplex PCR, while the TCRdb copy is restricted to in-frame clones and leaves out a portion. The sample lists tens of thousands of clones, nearly 90% seen once, with under 2% in the top ten. Here the sequenced sample was PBMCs, taken around atezolizumab (anti-PD-L1) treatment. The receptors were gathered from a man aged 55 to 70 with urothelial cancer.

This clone was observed once. The chain carries TRBV6-6 and TRBJ2-3, with D tentatively TRBD2 (5 bases). CDR3 size: 13 residues. V lost 5 bases, J lost 2 bases, and 8 bases lay in between. Per germline, CDR1 MNHNY and CDR2 SVGAGI (reference sequence). As DNA, the CDR3 is TGTGCCAGCAGTGGGCTAGCCACAGATACGCAGTATTTT. Amino acids: CASSGLATDTQYF.

The chain links TRBV9 to TRBJ2-1, with D maybe TRBD2 (5 bases). This CDR3 spans 16 amino acids. V lost 0 bases to trimming and J lost 5 bases, with 15 bases between them. Per the germline V gene, CDR1 is SGDLS and CDR2 is YYNGEE. The CDR3 nucleotides read TGTGCCAGCAGCGTAGAGGCTAGCCGCTTCGACAATGAGCAGTTCTTC. It is translated as CASSVEASRFDNEQFF.

The chain recombines TRBV28 with TRBJ2-3; weak D call: TRBD1 (6 bases). Germline values: CDR1 MDHEN, CDR2 SYDVKM. The CDR3 length is 15 residues. The ends were cut back, 6 bases at V and 0 bases at J, with 13 bases in the middle. CDR3 bases: TGTGCCAGCAGGCGGACAGTTTGGAGCACAGATACGCAGTATTTT. This codes for CASRRTVWSTDTQYF.

V gene TRBV4-2 combines with J gene TRBJ2-2; 8 bases line up with TRBD2. The CDR3 length is 15 residues. Germline assignment: CDR1 LGHNA and CDR2 YNFKEQ. V lost 0 bases to trimming and J lost 6 bases; unmatched junction nucleotides: 3. This chain's CDR3 is CASSQEGLVPGELFF. The CDR3 bases are TGTGCCAGCAGCCAAGAGGGACTAGTCCCCGGGGAGCTGTTTTTT.

The V call is TRBV7-9, the J call TRBJ2-2; a possible D gene is TRBD2 (6 bases). This CDR3 spans 17 amino acids. Trimming left V 5 bases short and J 4 bases short, with 20 bases between. From germline, CDR1 is SEHNR and CDR2 FQNEAQ (reference sequence). DNA of the CDR3: TGTGCCAGCAGCCCCAGGGAAGGGAGGCCGCGCACCGGGGAGCTGTTTTTT. This encodes CASSPREGRPRTGELFF.

The chain employs TRBV5-4 and TRBJ2-3; 9 nucleotides line up with TRBD1. CDR1 is SGHNT, CDR2 YYREEE, per germline (reference sequence). With V trimmed by 1 base and J by 5 bases, 8 bases remained unmatched. This CDR3 spans 16 amino acids. The CDR3 DNA is TGTGCCAGCAGCTTGAGTGGACAGGGGACAAAAGATACGCAGTATTTT. It yields the protein CASSLSGQGTKDTQYF.

The chain has TRBV7-2 and TRBJ2-7, with D tentatively TRBD2 (5 bases). Trimming left V 5 bases short and J 2 bases short, with 19 bases between. The CDR3 totals 16 residues. CDR1 is SGHTA, CDR2 FQGNSA, per germline. The CDR3 nucleotides read TGTGCCAGCAGCCCAGAGGCCCTAGCAGGCGCCTACGAGCAGTACTTC. The encoded protein is CASSPEALAGAYEQYF.

V usage is TRBV2 and J usage is TRBJ2-2; D gene unclear. The CDR3 is 12 residues long. Trimming removed 7 bases from V and 6 bases from J, with 9 bases in between. CDR1 is SNHLY and CDR2 is FYNNEI in the germline V gene. CDR3 bases: TGTGCCAGCACGTCAGGTCCCGGGGAGCTGTTTTTT. It encodes CASTSGPGELFF.

V gene TRBV21-1 combines with J gene TRBJ1-4; TRBD1 is taken as the D call from the table, unchecked against the DNA. TRBV21-1 is assigned pseudogene status. This CDR3 contains 16 residues. The CDR3 DNA reads as TGTGCCAGCAGCGATCGCCGGGACAGGGGAGGTAAAAAACTGTTTTTT. It codes for CASSDRRDRGGKKLFF.

V is TRBV6-5 and J is TRBJ1-1, with D possibly TRBD1 on 6 matching bases. Germline V lookup: CDR1 MNHEY, CDR2 SVGAGI. This CDR3 comprises 11 residues. Trimming pared 10 bases from V and 2 bases from J, leaving 8 bases between. The CDR3 DNA reads as TGTGCCACACAGGGAAACACTGAAGCTTTCTTT. It yields the protein CATQGNTEAFF.

V is TRBV7-6 and J is TRBJ1-2; TRBD1 matches 10 bases. Germline V gene data show CDR1 as SGHVS and CDR2 as FNYEAQ. The CDR3 has 15 residues. Germline trimming cut 4 bases from V and 5 bases from J; bases unmatched to any gene: 7. CDR3 nucleotide sequence: TGTGCCAGCAGCTCGAGGGACAGGGGATCATATGGCTACACCTTC. Translated, it gives CASSSRDRGSYGYTF. Full variable domain (missing parts from reference TRBV7-6 and TRBJ1-2): GAGVSQSPRYKVTKRGQDVALRCDPISGHVSLYWYRQALGQGPEFLTYFNYEAQQDKSGLPNDRFSAERPEGSISTLTIQRTEQRDSAMYRCASSSRDRGSYGYTFGSGTRLTVV.

The rearrangement joins TRBV7-6 to TRBJ1-4; D may be TRBD1 (5 bases). Germline V CDR1 and CDR2: SGHVS, FNYEAQ. Trimming took off 2 bases at V and 7 bases at J, with 14 bases between the two ends. The CDR3 is 15 amino acids. CDR3 sequence (DNA): TGTGCCAGCAGCTTATTATCAGGGAGGGCTGAAAAACTGTTTTTT. Translation gives CASSLLSGRAEKLFF.

This chain uses TRBV18 with TRBJ1-1, with TRBD1 identical over 8 bases. After removal of 5 bases from V and 5 bases from J, the junction contained 7 bases not matched to a gene. This CDR3 region has 14 residues. In germline, CDR1 is KGHSH, CDR2 LQKENI. CDR3 sequence reads: CASSSDRGGTEAFF. For the CDR3, the DNA is TGTGCCAGCTCATCCGACAGGGGAGGTACTGAAGCTTTCTTT. Drawing the rest from reference TRBV18 and TRBJ1-1, the complete variable domain is NAGVMQNPRHLVRRRGQEARLRCSPMKGHSHVYWYRQLPEEGLKFMVYLQKENIIDESGMPKERFSAEFPKEGPSILRIQQVVRGDSAAYFCASSSDRGGTEAFFGQGTRLTVV.

This chain connects TRBV2 to TRBJ2-7, with a weak D call TRBD2 (6 bases). Looked up from germline, CDR1 is SNHLY and CDR2 is FYNNEI. Deletions cut 2 bases from V and 6 bases from J, with 17 bases between. There are 15 residues in the CDR3. The CDR3 is CASSEQSARLGEQYF. The DNA for the CDR3 is TGTGCCAGCAGTGAACAAAGCGCGCGACTAGGCGAGCAGTACTTC.

The chain combines TRBV7-9 with TRBJ1-1; D is unclear. Germline assignment: CDR1 SEHNR and CDR2 FQNEAQ (reference sequence). The CDR3 totals 12 residues. Trimming removed 1 base from V and 8 bases from J, with 8 bases in between. CDR3 region: CASSLVEYEAFF. The CDR3 DNA follows: TGTGCCAGCAGCTTAGTTGAGTACGAAGCTTTCTTT.

The chain recombines TRBV5-1 with TRBJ2-7; the D gene is possibly TRBD2 (6 bases). Germline V gene sequence: CDR1 SGHRS, CDR2 YFSETQ. The CDR3 spans 16 residues. V lost 0 bases and J lost 7, with 20 bases in between. The CDR3 DNA reads TGCGCCAGCAGCTTGGTCCCGGTGGGCAATCGGGAGGAGCAGTACTTC. This encodes CASSLVPVGNREEQYF.

The chain couples TRBV28 to TRBJ1-4; 7 bases align to TRBD1. This CDR3 has 15 residues. Germline CDR1 MDHEN, CDR2 SYDVKM. Trimming took 2 bases from V and 7 from J; bases not matched to a gene: 7. CDR3 loop: CASSLPGGGGEKLFF. The CDR3 DNA is TGTGCCAGCAGTTTACCAGGAGGGGGCGGTGAAAAACTGTTTTTT.

The chain is built from TRBV10-1 and TRBJ2-3; no reliable D call. Looked up from germline, CDR1 is WNHNN and CDR2 is SYGVQD (reference sequence). Trimming pared 4 bases from V and 10 bases from J, leaving 12 bases between. The CDR3 sequence is 12 residues long. The CDR3 coding sequence is TGCGCCAGCAGTGGATCAATTGGCCCGCAGTATTTT. It codes for CASSGSIGPQYF.

The J gene is TRBJ2-7, the V gene TRBV29-1; 7 nucleotides match TRBD1. Trimming at V came to 6 bases and at J to 6 bases, leaving 8 bases not matched to a gene. Germline values: CDR1 SQVTM, CDR2 ANQGSEA. CDR3 length: 12 amino acids. The CDR3 DNA follows: TGCAGCGTCCCGACAGGGTCAGGCGAGCAGTACTTC. Protein: CSVPTGSGEQYF.

V usage is TRBV7-2 and J usage is TRBJ1-1; D remains unclear. The CDR3 covers 15 residues. V shed 1 base and J shed 0 bases, with 9 bases lying between them. Germline values: CDR1 SGHTA, CDR2 FQGNSA. CDR3 region: CASSLDSSMNTEAFF. CDR3 DNA sequence: TGTGCCAGCAGCTTAGACAGCAGCATGAACACTGAAGCTTTCTTT.

This clone was counted once. CDR3 in DNA: TGTGCCAGCAGCCGGGGGAACACTGAAGCTTTCTTT. The encoded protein is CASSRGNTEAFF. This chain connects TRBV9 to TRBJ1-1, with D uncertain. This CDR3 is built from 12 residues. V lost 4 bases, J lost 1 base, and 5 bases lay in between. CDR1 SGDLS and CDR2 YYNGEE come from the germline V gene.

The genes are TRBV7-2 and TRBJ1-2; 7 bases align to TRBD1. There are 14 residues in the CDR3. Germline CDR1 reads SGHTA; CDR2 reads FQGNSA. Trimming at V came to 7 bases and at J to 7 bases, leaving 12 bases not matched to a gene. The CDR3 DNA reads TGTGCCAGCACCCCTCGGGGACAGCATTCTGGCTACACCTTC. Translation gives CASTPRGQHSGYTF.

The chain links TRBV6-6 to TRBJ2-1; maybe TRBD1 (6 bases). The CDR3 has 13 residues. The V and J ends lost 4 bases and 8 bases respectively, with 12 bases between them. Germline values: CDR1 MNHNY, CDR2 SVGAGI (reference sequence). The CDR3 loop reads CASSSVRGHEQFF. The CDR3 nucleotides are TGTGCCAGCAGTTCCGTCAGGGGTCATGAGCAGTTCTTC.

The chain uses TRBV2 and TRBJ1-3, with a weak D call TRBD1 (6 bases). The V end lost 6 bases, the J end lost 3 bases, and 15 bases lay between the germline ends. CDR1 is SNHLY and CDR2 is FYNNEI in the germline V gene. This CDR3 has 15 amino acids. In nucleotides, the CDR3 is TGTGCCAGCAGCGCCACACAGGGCCGTGGAAACACCATATATTTT. Translation: CASSATQGRGNTIYF.

V is TRBV7-2 and J is TRBJ1-1, with TRBD1 matching 7 bases. V gave up 5 bases and J gave up 4 bases; unmatched junction bases: 10. Germline V gene sequence: CDR1 SGHTA, CDR2 FQGNSA. This CDR3 is built from 15 residues. For the CDR3, the DNA is TGTGCCAGCAGCCCGGGACAGCTTGTGGGCACTGAAGCTTTCTTT. Its translation is CASSPGQLVGTEAFF. The variable domain in full, with the rest retrieved from reference TRBV7-2 and TRBJ1-1, is GAGVSQSPSNKVTEKGKDVELRCDPISGHTALYWYRQSLGQGLEFLIYFQGNSAPDKSGLPSDRFSAERTGGSVSTLTIQRTQQEDSAVYLCASSPGQLVGTEAFFGQGTRLTVV.

The chain couples TRBV5-1 to TRBJ1-2; a weak D match, TRBD1 (6 bases). This CDR3 region has 13 residues. Per germline, CDR1 SGHRS and CDR2 YFSETQ. Trimming took off 0 bases at V and 5 bases at J, with 8 bases between the two ends. The CDR3 nucleotides read TGCGCCAGCAGCTTGGGACAGGATTATGGCTACACCTTC. Its protein is CASSLGQDYGYTF.